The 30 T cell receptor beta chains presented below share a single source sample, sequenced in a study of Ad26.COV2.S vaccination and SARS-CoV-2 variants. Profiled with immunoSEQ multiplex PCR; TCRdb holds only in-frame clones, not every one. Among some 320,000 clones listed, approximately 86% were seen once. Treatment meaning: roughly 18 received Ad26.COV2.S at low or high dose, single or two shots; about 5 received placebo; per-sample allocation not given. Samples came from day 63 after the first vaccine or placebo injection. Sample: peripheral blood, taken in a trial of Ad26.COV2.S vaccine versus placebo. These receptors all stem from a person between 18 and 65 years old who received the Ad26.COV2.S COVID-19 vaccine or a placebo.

The chain's CDR3 is CASSWIAGSGELFF. Written as DNA, the CDR3 is TGCGCCAGCAGCTGGATAGCGGGGTCCGGGGAGCTGTTTTTT. The rearrangement uses TRBV5-1 and TRBJ2-2; 8 nucleotides match TRBD2. The V gene's germline CDR1 is SGHRS and CDR2 YFSETQ. This CDR3 region has 14 residues. Trimming removed 3 bases from V and 6 bases from J; junction bases left unmatched: 4.

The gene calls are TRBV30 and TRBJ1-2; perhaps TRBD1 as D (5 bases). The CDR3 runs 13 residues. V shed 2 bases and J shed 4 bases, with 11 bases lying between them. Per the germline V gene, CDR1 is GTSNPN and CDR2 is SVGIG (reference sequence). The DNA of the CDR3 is TGTGCCTGGAGTATAGGCAGGGTCTATGGCTACACCTTC. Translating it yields CAWSIGRVYGYTF.

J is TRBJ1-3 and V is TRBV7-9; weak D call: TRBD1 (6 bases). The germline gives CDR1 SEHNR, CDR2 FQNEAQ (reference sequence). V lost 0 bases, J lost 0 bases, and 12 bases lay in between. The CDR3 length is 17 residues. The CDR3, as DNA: TGTGCCAGCAGCTTAGCGCGGGGGGCTTCCTCTGGAAACACCATATATTTT. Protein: CASSLARGASSGNTIYF.

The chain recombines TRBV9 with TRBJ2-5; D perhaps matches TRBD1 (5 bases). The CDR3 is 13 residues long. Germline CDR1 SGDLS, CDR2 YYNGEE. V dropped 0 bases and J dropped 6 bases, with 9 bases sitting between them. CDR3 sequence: CASSVGGWKTQYF. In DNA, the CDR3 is TGTGCCAGCAGCGTAGGGGGCTGGAAGACCCAGTACTTC.

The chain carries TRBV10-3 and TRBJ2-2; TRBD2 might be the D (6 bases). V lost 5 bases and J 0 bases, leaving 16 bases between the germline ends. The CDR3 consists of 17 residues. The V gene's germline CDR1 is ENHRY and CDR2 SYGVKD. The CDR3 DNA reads TGTGCCATCAGTAAGGGAATCGGGGGTCCGAACACCGGGGAGCTGTTTTTT. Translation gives CAISKGIGGPNTGELFF.

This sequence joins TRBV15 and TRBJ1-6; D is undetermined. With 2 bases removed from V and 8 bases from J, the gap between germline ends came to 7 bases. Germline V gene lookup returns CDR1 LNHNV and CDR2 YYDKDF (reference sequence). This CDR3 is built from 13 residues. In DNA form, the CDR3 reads TGTGCCACCAGCAGACGGGCAGATTCACCCCTCCACTTT. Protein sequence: CATSRRADSPLHF.

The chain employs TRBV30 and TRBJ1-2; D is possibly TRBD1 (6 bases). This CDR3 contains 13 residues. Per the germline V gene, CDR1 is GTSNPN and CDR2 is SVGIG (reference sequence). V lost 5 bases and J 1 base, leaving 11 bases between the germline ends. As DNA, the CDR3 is TGTGCCTGGGGACAGCCGAATAACTATGGCTACACCTTC. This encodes CAWGQPNNYGYTF.

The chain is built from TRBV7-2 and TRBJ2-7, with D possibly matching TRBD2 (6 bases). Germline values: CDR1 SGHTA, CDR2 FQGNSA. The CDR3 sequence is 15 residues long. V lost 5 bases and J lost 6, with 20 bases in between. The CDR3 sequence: CASSRKAGTPGEQYF. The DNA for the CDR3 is TGTGCCAGCAGCCGCAAAGCCGGGACTCCCGGCGAGCAGTACTTC.

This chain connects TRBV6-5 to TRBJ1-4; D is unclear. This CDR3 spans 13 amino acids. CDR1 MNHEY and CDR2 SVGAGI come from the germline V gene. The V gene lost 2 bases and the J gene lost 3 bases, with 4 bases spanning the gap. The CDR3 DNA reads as TGTGCCAGCAGTTACGGGGCTAATGAAAAACTGTTTTTT. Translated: CASSYGANEKLFF.

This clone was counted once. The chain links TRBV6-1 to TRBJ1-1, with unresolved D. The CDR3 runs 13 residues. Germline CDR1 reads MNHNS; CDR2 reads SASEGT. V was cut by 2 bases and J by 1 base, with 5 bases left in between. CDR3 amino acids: CASSEQANTEAFF. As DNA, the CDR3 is TGTGCCAGCAGTGAACAAGCGAACACTGAAGCTTTCTTT.

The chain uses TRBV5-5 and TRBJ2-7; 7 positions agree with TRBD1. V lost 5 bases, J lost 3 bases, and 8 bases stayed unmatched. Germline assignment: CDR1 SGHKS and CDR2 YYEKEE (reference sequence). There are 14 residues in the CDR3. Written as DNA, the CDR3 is TGTGCCAGCAGTCAAGGGGGACAGTTCTACGAGCAGTACTTC. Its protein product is CASSQGGQFYEQYF.

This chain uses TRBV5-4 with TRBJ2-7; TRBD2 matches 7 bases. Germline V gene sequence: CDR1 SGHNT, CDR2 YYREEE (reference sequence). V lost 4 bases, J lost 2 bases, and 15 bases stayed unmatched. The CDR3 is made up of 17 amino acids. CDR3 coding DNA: TGTGCCAGCAGCCCCTGGGGTACTAGCGCTAAAGCCTACGAGCAGTACTTC. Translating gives CASSPWGTSAKAYEQYF.

CDR3 nucleotides: TGTGCCACCGGGGAGGCAAACTATGGCTACACCTTC. Its translation is CATGEANYGYTF. The chain employs TRBV10-3 and TRBJ1-2, with D unresolved. CDR3 length: 12 residues. Trimming stripped 10 bases from V and 2 bases from J, with 11 bases between. Germline V gives CDR1 ENHRY, CDR2 SYGVKD.

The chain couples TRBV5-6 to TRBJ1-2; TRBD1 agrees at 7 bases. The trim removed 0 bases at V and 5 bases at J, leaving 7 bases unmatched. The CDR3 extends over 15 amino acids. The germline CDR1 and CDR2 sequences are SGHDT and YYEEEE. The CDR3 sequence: CASSLVGTAQYGYTF. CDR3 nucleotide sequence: TGTGCCAGCAGCTTGGTTGGGACAGCCCAATATGGCTACACCTTC. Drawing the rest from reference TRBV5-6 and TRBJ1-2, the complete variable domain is DAGVTQSPTHLIKTRGQQVTLRCSPKSGHDTVSWYQQALGQGPQFIFQYYEEEERQRGNFPDRFSGHQFPNYSSELNVNALLLGDSALYLCASSLVGTAQYGYTFGSGTRLTVV.

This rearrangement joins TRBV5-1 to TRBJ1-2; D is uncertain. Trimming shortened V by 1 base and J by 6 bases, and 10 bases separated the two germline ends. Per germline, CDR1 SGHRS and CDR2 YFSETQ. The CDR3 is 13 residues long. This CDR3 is CASSLFEGNGYTF. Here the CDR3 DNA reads TGCGCCAGCAGCTTGTTTGAGGGAAATGGCTACACCTTC.

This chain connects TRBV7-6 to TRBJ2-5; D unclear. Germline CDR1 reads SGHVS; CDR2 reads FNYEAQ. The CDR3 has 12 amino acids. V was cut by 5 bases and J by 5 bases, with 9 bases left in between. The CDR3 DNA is TGTGCCAGCAGCCCTCTTCGGGAGACCCAGTACTTC. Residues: CASSPLRETQYF.

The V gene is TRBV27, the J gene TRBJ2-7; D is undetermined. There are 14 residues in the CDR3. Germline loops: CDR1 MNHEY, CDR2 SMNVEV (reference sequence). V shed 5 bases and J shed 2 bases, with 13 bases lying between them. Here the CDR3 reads CASSPRSETYEQYF. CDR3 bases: TGTGCCAGCAGTCCTAGATCGGAAACCTACGAGCAGTACTTC.

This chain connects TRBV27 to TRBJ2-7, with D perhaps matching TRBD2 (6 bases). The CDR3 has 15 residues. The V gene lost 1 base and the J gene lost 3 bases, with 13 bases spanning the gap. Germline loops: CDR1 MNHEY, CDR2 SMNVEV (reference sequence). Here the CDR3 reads CASSLWGRLDYEQYF. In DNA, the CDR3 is TGTGCCAGCAGTTTATGGGGCAGACTAGACTACGAGCAGTACTTC.

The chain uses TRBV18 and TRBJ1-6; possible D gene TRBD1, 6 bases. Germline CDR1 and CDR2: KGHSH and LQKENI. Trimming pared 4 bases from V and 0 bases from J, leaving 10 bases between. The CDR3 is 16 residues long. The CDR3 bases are TGTGCCAGCTCACTCCAGGGGAGCTCCTATAATTCACCCCTCCACTTT. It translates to CASSLQGSSYNSPLHF.

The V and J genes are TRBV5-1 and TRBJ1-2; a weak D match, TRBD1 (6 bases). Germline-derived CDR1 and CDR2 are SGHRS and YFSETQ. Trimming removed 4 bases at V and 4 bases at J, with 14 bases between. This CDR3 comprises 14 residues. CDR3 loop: CASSPGQIGYGYTF. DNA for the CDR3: TGCGCCAGCAGCCCCGGACAGATCGGCTATGGCTACACCTTC.

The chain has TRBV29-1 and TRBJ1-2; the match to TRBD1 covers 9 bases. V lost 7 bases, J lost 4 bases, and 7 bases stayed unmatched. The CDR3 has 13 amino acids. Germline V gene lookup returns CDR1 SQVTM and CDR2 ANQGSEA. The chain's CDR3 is CSAGGQGIYGYTF. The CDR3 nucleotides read TGCAGCGCCGGGGGACAGGGCATCTATGGCTACACCTTC.

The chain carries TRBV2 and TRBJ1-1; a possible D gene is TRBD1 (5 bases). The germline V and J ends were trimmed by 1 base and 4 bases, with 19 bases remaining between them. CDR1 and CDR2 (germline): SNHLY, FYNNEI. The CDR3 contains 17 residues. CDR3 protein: CASSEGGGWGRGTEAFF. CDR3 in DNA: TGTGCCAGCAGTGAAGGGGGGGGATGGGGAAGAGGCACTGAAGCTTTCTTT.

CDR3 region: CAWSDRLGQGARNTEAFF. DNA for the CDR3: TGTGCCTGGAGTGATCGATTGGGGCAGGGGGCGCGGAACACTGAAGCTTTCTTT. The rearrangement joins TRBV30 to TRBJ1-1, with 8 positions matching TRBD1. V trimming: 1 base; J trimming: 1 base; junction bases outside the gene matches: 14. The CDR3 spans 18 residues. The germline V gene has CDR1 GTSNPN and CDR2 SVGIG (reference sequence).

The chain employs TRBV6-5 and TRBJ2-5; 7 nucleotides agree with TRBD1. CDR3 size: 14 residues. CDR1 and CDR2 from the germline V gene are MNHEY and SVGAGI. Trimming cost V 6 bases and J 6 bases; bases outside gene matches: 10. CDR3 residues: CASSPDGTAKTQYF. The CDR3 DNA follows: TGTGCCAGCAGCCCAGACGGGACAGCAAAGACCCAGTACTTC.

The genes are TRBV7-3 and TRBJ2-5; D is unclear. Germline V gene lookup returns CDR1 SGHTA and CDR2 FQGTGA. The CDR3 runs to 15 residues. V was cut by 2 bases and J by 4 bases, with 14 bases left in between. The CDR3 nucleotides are TGTGCCAGCAGCTTAGTGTCACAGCCACGAGAGACCCAGTACTTC. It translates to CASSLVSQPRETQYF.

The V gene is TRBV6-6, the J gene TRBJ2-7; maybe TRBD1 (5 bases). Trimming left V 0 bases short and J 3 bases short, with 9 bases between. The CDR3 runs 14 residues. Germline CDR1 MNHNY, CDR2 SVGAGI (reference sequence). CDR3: CASSYSTVNYEQYF. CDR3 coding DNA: TGTGCCAGCAGTTACTCGACAGTGAACTACGAGCAGTACTTC.

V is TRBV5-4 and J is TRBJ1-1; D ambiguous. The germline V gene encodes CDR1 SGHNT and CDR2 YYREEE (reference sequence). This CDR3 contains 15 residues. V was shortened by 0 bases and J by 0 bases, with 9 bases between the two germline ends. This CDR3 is CASSLDLGMNTEAFF. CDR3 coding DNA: TGTGCCAGCAGCTTGGATCTGGGGATGAACACTGAAGCTTTCTTT.

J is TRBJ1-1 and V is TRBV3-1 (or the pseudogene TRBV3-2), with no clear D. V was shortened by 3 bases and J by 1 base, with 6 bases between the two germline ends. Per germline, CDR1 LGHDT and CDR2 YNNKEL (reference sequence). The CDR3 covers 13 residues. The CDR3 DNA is TGTGCCAGCAGCCATGGCCAGAACACTGAAGCTTTCTTT. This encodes CASSHGQNTEAFF.

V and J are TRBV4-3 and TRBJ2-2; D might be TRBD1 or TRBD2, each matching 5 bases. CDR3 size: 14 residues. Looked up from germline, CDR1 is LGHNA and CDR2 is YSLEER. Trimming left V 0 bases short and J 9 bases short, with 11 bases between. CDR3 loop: CASSQDSGTRELFF. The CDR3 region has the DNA TGCGCCAGCAGCCAAGACTCTGGGACCCGGGAGCTGTTTTTT.

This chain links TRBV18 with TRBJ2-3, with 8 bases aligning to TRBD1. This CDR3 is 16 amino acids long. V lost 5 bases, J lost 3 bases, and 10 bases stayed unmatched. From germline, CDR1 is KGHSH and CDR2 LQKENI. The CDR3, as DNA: TGTGCCAGCTCATTTTCGACAGGGGTACAGACAGATACGCAGTATTTT. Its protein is CASSFSTGVQTDTQYF.